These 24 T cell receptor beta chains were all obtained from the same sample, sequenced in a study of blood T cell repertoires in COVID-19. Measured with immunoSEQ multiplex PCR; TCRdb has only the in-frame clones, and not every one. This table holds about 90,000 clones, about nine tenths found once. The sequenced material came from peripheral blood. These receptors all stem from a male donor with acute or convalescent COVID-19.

Written as DNA, the CDR3 is TGTGCCAGTAGTCCAGGTGGGGACAGGGGGCCGGGCACTGAAGCTTTCTTT. Its protein product is CASSPGGDRGPGTEAFF. The chain uses TRBV19 and TRBJ1-1; 12 bases are shared with TRBD1. Trimming at V came to 5 bases and at J to 4 bases, leaving 11 bases not matched to a gene. Per germline, CDR1 LNHDA and CDR2 SQIVND (reference sequence). This CDR3 has 17 amino acids.

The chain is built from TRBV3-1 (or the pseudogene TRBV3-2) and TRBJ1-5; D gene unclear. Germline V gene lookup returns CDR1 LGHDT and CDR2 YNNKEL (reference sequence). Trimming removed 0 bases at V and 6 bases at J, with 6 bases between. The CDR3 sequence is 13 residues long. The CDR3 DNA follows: TGTGCCAGCAGCCAAGATCTCGTTCAGCCCCAGCATTTT. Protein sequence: CASSQDLVQPQHF.

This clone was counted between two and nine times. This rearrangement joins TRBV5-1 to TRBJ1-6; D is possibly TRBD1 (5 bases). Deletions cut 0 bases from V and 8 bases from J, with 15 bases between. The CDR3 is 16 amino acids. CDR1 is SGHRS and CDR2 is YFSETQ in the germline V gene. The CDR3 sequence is CASSLDRGNGDSPLHF. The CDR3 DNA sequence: TGCGCCAGCAGCTTGGATCGGGGGAATGGCGATTCACCCCTCCACTTT.

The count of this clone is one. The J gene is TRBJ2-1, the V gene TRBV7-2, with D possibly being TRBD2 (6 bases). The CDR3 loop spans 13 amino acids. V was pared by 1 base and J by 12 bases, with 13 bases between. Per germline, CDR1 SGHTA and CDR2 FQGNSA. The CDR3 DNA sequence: TGTGCCAGCAGCTTAGGGGGGTCTAGCGCGCAGTTCTTC. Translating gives CASSLGGSSAQFF.

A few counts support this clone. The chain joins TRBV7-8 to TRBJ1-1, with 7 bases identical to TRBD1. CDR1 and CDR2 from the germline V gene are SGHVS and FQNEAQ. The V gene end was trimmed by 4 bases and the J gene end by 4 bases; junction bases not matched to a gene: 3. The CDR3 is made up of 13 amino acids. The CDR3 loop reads CASSWAGGTEAFF. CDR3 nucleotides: TGTGCCAGCAGCTGGGCAGGGGGCACTGAAGCTTTCTTT.

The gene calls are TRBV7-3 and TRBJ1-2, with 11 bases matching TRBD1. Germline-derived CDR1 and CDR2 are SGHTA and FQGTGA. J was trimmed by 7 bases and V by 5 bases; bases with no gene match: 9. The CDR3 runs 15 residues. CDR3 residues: CASSLGTGGIFGYTF. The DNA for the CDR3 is TGTGCCAGCAGCCTCGGGACAGGGGGTATTTTTGGCTACACCTTC.

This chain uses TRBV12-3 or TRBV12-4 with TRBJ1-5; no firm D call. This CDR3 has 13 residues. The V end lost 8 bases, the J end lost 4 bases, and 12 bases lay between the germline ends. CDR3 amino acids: CASCEAGNQPQHF. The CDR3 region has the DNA TGTGCCAGCTGTGAGGCGGGGAATCAGCCCCAGCATTTT.

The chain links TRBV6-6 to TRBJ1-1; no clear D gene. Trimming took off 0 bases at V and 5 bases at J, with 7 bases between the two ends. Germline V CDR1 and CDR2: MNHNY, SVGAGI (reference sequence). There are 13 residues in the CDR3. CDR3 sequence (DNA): TGTGCCAGCAGTTACTCGAGCCGGACTGAAGCTTTCTTT. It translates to CASSYSSRTEAFF.

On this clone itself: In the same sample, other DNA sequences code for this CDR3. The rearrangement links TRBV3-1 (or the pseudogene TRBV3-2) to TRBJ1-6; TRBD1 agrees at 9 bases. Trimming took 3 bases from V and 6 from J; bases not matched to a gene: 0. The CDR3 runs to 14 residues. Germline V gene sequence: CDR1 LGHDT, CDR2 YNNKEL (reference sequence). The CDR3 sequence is CASSQGQGNSPLHF. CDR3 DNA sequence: TGTGCCAGCAGCCAGGGACAGGGTAATTCACCCCTCCACTTT.

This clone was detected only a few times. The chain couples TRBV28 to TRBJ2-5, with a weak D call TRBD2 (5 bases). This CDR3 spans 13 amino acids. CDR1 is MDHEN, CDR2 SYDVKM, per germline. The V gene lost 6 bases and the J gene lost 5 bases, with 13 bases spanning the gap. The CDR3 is CASSLSRRETQYF. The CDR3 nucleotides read TGTGCCAGCAGCCTATCTAGGAGGGAGACCCAGTACTTC.

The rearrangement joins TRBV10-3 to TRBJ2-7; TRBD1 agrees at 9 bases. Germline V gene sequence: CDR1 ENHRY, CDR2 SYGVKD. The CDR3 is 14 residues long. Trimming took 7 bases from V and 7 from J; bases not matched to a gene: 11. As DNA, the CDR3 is TGTGCCATCAAACCGACAGGGGGAACAGGTGAGCAGTACTTC. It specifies CAIKPTGGTGEQYF.

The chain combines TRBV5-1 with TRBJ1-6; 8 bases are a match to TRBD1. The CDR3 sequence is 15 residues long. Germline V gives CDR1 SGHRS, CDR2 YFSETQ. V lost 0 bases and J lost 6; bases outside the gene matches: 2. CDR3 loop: CASSLAGQVNSPLHF. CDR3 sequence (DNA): TGCGCCAGCAGCTTGGCGGGACAGGTTAATTCACCCCTCCACTTT.

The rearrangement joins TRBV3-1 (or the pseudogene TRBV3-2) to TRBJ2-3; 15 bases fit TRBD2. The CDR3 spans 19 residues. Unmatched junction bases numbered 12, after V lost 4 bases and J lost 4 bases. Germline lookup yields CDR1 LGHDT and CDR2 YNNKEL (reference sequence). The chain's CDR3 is CASSPRTSGGVQWADTQYF. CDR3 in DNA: TGTGCCAGCAGCCCTCGGACTAGCGGGGGGGTGCAGTGGGCAGATACGCAGTATTTT.

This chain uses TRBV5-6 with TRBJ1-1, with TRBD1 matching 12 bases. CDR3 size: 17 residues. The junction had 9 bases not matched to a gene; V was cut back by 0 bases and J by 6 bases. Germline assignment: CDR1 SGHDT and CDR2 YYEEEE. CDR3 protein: CASSLDMAGQGAAEAFF. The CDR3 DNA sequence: TGTGCCAGCAGCTTGGACATGGCGGGACAGGGGGCCGCTGAAGCTTTCTTT.

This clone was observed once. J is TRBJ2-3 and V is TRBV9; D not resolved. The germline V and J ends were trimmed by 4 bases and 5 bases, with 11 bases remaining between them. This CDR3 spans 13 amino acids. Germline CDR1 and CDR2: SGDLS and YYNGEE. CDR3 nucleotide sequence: TGTGCCAGCAGCCCCCCTAGTGTAGATACGCAGTATTTT. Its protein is CASSPPSVDTQYF.

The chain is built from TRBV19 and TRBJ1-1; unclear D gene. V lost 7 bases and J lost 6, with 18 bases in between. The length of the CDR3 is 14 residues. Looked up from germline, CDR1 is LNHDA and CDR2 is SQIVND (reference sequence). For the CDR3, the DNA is TGTGCCAGTACCGTCCAGTGGGCAGGTCCTGAAGCTTTCTTT. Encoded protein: CASTVQWAGPEAFF.

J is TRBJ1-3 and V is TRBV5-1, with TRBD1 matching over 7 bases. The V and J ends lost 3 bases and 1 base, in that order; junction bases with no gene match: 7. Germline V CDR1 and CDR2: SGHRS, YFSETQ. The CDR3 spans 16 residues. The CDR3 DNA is TGCGCCAGCAGCTCGGGACAGCAAGGATCTGGAAACACCATATATTTT. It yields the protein CASSSGQQGSGNTIYF.

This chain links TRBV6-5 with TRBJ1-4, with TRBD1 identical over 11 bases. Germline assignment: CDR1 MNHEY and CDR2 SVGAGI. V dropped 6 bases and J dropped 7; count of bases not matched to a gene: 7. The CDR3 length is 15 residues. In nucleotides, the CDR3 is TGTGCCAGCAGAGATTCGGACAGGGGGCGTGAAAAACTGTTTTTT. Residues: CASRDSDRGREKLFF.

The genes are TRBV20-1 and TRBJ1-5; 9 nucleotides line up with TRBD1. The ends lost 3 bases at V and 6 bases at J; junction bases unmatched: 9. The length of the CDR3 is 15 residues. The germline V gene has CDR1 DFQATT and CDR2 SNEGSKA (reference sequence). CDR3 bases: TGCAGTGCTAGTCCCCAACAGGGGGCAGGTCAGCCCCAGCATTTT. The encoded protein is CSASPQQGAGQPQHF.

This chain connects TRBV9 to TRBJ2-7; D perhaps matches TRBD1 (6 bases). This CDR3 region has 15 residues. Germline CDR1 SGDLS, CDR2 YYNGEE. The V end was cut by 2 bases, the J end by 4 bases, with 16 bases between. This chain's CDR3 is CASSVGHRGGYEQYF. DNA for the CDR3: TGTGCCAGCAGCGTTGGACACCGAGGGGGATACGAGCAGTACTTC.

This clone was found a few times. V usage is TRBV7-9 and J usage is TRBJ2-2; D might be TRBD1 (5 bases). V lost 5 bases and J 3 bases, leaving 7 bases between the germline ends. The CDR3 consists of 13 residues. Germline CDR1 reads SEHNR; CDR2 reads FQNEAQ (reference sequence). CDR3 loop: CASSIQDTGELFF. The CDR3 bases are TGTGCCAGCAGCATACAGGACACCGGGGAGCTGTTTTTT.

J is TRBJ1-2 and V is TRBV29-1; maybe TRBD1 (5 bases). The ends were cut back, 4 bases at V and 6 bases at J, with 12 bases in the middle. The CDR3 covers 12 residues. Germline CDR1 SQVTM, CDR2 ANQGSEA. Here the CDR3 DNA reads TGCAGCGTTGGGGGCGTCAGAAATGGCTACACCTTC. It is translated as CSVGGVRNGYTF.

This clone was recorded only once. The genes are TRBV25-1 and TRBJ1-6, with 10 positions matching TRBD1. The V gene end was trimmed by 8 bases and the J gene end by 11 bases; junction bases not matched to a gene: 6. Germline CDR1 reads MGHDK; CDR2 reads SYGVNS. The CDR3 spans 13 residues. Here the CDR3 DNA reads TGTGCCAGCTCCGGGACAGGGGAGCCACCCCTCCACTTT. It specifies CASSGTGEPPLHF.

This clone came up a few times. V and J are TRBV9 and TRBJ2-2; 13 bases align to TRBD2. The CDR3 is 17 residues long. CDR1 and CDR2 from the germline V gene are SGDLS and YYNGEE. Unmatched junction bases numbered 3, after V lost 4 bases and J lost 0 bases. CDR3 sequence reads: CASSRTSGGPNTGELFF. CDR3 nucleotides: TGTGCCAGCAGCCGGACTAGCGGGGGTCCGAACACCGGGGAGCTGTTTTTT.